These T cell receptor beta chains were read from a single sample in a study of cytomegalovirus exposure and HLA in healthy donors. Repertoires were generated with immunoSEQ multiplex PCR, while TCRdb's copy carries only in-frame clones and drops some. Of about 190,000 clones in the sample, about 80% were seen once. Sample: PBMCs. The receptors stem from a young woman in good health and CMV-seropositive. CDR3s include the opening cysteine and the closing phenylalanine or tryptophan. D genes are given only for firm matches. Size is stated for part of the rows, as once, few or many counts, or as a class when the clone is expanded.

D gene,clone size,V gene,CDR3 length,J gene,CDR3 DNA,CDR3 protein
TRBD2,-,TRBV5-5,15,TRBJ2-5,TGTGCCAGCAGCTTGGAGGCTAGCGGGAGGGAGACCCAGTACTTC,CASSLEASGRETQYF
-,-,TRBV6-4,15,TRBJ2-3,TGTGCCAGCAGTGACTCCCACCGGCCGGGGGATACGCAGTATTTT,CASSDSHRPGDTQYF
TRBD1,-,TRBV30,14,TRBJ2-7,TGTGCCTGGAGCAGACAGGGGGGCCCGGGAGAGCAGTACTTC,CAWSRQGGPGEQYF
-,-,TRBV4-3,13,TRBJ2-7,TGCGCCAGCAGCCAAGAGGCAGGCTACGAGCAGTACTTC,CASSQEAGYEQYF
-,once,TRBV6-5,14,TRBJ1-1,TGTGCCAGCAGTGTATTACAGGGTGGCACTGAAGCTTTCTTT,CASSVLQGGTEAFF
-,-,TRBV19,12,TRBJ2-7,TGTGCCAGTAAAGGGGCCGCGGGAGAGCAGTACTTC,CASKGAAGEQYF
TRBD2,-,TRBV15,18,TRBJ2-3,TGTGCCACCAGCACTACTAGCGGGAGGTCCTCCTCTAGGGATACGCAGTATTTT,CATSTTSGRSSSRDTQYF
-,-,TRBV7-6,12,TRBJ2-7,TGTGCCAGCAGCTTAATCACGGGGGAGCAGTACTTC,CASSLITGEQYF
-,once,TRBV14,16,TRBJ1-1,TGTGCCAGCAGCCCTTACCTGGACAGCATGAACACTGAAGCTTTCTTT,CASSPYLDSMNTEAFF
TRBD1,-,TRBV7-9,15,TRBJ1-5,TGTTCCAGCAGCTTAACGGGGGACAGTGGGCAGCCCCAGCATTTT,CSSSLTGDSGQPQHF
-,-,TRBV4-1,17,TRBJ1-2,TGCGCCAGCAGCCCCGAAGGGAGGAGGGGAGGGGACTATGGCTACACCTTC,CASSPEGRRGGDYGYTF
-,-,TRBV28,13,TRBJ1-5,TGTGCCAGCAGACGGTTTAGCAATCAGCCCCAGCATTTT,CASRRFSNQPQHF
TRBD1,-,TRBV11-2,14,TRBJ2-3,TGTGCCAGCAGGACGACAGGGGGCACAGATACGCAGTATTTT,CASRTTGGTDTQYF
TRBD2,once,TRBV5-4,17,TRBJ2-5,TGTGCCAGCAGCTTGGATACTAGCGGGAGATGGGGGGGGACCCAGTACTTC,CASSLDTSGRWGGTQYF
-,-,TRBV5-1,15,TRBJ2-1,TGCGCCAGCAGACCCCCGGACTCTTCCTACAATGAGCAGTTCTTC,CASRPPDSSYNEQFF
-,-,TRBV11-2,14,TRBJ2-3,TGTGCCAGCAGCCCCTGGGTAGCGACAGATACGCAGTATTTT,CASSPWVATDTQYF
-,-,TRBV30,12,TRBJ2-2,TGTGCCTGGTCCCAGGGTCCCGGGGAGCTGTTTTTT,CAWSQGPGELFF
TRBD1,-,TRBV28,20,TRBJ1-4,TGTGCCAGCAGTGTCTCCTGGGGGGACAGGGGCCAAGGAGCTAATGAAAAACTGTTTTTT,CASSVSWGDRGQGANEKLFF
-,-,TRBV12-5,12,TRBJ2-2,TGTGCTAGTGGTCCCGCTAGCGGGGAGCTGTTTTTT,CASGPASGELFF
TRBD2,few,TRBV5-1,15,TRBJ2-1,TGCGCCAGCAGCTTGCTAGCGGGAGGGTCCGGAGAGCAGTTCTTC,CASSLLAGGSGEQFF
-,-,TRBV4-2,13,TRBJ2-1,TGTGCCAGCAGCCAAGATCTGGCTAGGAAGCAGTTCTTC,CASSQDLARKQFF
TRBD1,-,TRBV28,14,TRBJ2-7,TGTGCCAGCAGACCGACAGGGGGGACCTACGAGCAGTACTTC,CASRPTGGTYEQYF
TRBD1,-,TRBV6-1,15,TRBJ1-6,TGTGCCAGCAGTGAAGCTACAGGGGGTAATTCACCCCTCCACTTT,CASSEATGGNSPLHF
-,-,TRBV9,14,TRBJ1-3,TGTGCCAGCAGCGTAAACCCAGCTGGAAACACCATATATTTT,CASSVNPAGNTIYF
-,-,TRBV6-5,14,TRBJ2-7,TGTGCCAGCAGCTGGGGGCTGGCCTCCTACGAGCAGTACTTC,CASSWGLASYEQYF
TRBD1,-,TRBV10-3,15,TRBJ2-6,TGTGCCACCGGGACAGCCCACTCTGGGGCCAACGTCCTGACTTTC,CATGTAHSGANVLTF
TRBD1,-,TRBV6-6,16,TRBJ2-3,TGTGCCAGCAGTTACCTTGGACAGGGTTTTGCAGATACGCAGTATTTT,CASSYLGQGFADTQYF
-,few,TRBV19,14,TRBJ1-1,TGTGCCAGTAGTATAACCCGGGGAAGTGGTGAAGCTTTCTTT,CASSITRGSGEAFF
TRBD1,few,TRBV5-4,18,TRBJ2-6,TGTGCCAGCAGCTTACCGGGACAGGGTTCCTCAAGGGCCAACGTCCTGACTTTC,CASSLPGQGSSRANVLTF
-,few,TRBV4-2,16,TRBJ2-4,TGTGCCAGCAGCCAAGATTGGGGTAGGGGGGGAAACATTCAGTACTTC,CASSQDWGRGGNIQYF
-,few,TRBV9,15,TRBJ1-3,TGTGCCAGCAGTCCTACGGGAGGTCGGGGAAACACCATATATTTT,CASSPTGGRGNTIYF
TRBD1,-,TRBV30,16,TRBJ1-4,TGTGCCTGGAGTTTTACCCGGGCAGGGGGCTGTGAAAAACTGTTTTTT,CAWSFTRAGGCEKLFF
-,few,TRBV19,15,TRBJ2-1,TGTGCCAGTAGTCGGAGACTAGGGCCCAGGAATGAGCAGTTCTTC,CASSRRLGPRNEQFF
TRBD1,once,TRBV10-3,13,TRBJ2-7,TGTGCCATTAAGGACAGGGCTACTTACGAGCAGTACTTC,CAIKDRATYEQYF
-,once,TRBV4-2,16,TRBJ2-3,TGTGCCAGCATGCCCAGGGTAGAAAGGAGCTCAGATACGCAGTATTTT,CASMPRVERSSDTQYF
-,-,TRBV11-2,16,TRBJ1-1,TGTGCCAGCAGCTTAGGGTGGACTGGCATGAACACTGAAGCTTTCTTT,CASSLGWTGMNTEAFF
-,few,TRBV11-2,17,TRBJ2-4,TGTGCCAGCAGCCCTTTCCAGGCAGAGACGGCCAAAAACATTCAGTACTTC,CASSPFQAETAKNIQYF
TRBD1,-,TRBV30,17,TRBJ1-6,TGTGCCTGGAACTCTGTCCCAGGGGGCGGCCTTAATTCACCCCTCCACTTT,CAWNSVPGGGLNSPLHF
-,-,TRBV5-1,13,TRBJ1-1,TGCGCCAGCAGCTTACAGGGTTGGGCTGAAGCTTTCTTT,CASSLQGWAEAFF
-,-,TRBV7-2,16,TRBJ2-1,TGTGCCAGCAGCGGCCTCCGGGGAGGGGGGGCCGGTGAGCAGTTCTTC,CASSGLRGGGAGEQFF
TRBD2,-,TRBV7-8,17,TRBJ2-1,TGTGCCAGCAGCTTAGTCAGGAGCGGGAGGGGATACAATGAGCAGTTCTTC,CASSLVRSGRGYNEQFF
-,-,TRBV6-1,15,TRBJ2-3,TGTGCCAGCATCCACGGACTCCTTGACGCAGATACGCAGTATTTT,CASIHGLLDADTQYF
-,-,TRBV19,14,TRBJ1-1,TGTGCCAGTAAGGTAAGGGGGTTGGACACTGAAGCTTTCTTT,CASKVRGLDTEAFF
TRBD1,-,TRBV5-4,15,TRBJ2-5,TGTGCCAGCAGCTACACCCGGGACAGCCAAGAGACCCAGTACTTC,CASSYTRDSQETQYF
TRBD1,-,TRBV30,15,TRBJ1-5,TGTGCCTGGGTGACAGGGGGCGATCCCAATCAGCCCCAGCATTTT,CAWVTGGDPNQPQHF
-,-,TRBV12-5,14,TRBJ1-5,TGTGCTAGTGGTTTGGTTAGAGGGAATCAGCCCCAGCATTTT,CASGLVRGNQPQHF
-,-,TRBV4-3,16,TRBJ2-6,TGCGCCAGCAGCCAACTCCAGGGAACCGGGGCCAACGTCCTGACTTTC,CASSQLQGTGANVLTF